This T cell receptor (beta chain) was sequenced during a study of tumor-infiltrating lymphocytes in primary liver carcinoma. Each 20-30 mg portion of unsorted bulk tissue served as the source for co-extraction of RNA and DNA. Chronic HBV infection was present in the patients, who were treatment-naive. V lost 4 bases, J lost 4 bases, and 6 bases stayed unmatched. CDR1 SQVTM and CDR2 ANQGSEA come from the germline V gene. CDR3 size: 14 residues. From 450 to 550 ng total RNA, TCR beta cDNA was generated with a primer in the constant region. Slightly modified ARM-PCR, run as three nested multiplex PCR rounds, produced the TCR beta libraries. Primers for the first two PCR rounds were TRBV1-TRBV30 forward primers and a C-beta reverse primer (approximately 10 cycles per round). A single record per CDR3 protein comes from TCRdb applying MiXCR to the multiplex PCR reads. The profile shows more than 95,000 distinct CDR3 sequences, 60% to 80% of them singletons.

For this clonotype: Antigen unknown. Just one base apart from a much larger clone, this may be a read error.

Findings of the study overall: Only about 7.5-25% of top clones appeared in all five tumor regions.

The chain couples TRBV29-1 to TRBJ1-4; 7 bases are shared with TRBD1. The specimen was liver tumor tissue from sampling region 3. Subset in this sample: tumor region T3, left-lateral pole. The TCR comes from a woman in her sixties with primary liver carcinoma and hepatitis B virus infection. The CDR3 DNA sequence: TGCAGCGTTGGCGGTGGGACAGATAATGAAAAACTGTTTTTT. Its protein product is CSVGGGTDNEKLFF.